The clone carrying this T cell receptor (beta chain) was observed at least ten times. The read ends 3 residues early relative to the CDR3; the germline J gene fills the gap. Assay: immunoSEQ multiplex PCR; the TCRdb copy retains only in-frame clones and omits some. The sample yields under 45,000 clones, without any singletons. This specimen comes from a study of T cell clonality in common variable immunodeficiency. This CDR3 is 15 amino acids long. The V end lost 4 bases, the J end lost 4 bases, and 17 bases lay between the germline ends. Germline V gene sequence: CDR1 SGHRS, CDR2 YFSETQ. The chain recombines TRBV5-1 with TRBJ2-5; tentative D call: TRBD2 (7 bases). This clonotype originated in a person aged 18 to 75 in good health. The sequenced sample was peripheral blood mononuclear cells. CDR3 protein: CASSIIGGRGETQYF. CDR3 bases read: TGCGCCAGCAGCATAATCGGGGGGCGGGGAGAGACC.